This T cell receptor (beta chain) was retrieved from a study of T cell repertoires in cytomegalovirus infection. Study as a whole: As its CMV epitopes, the study selected recently identified HLA-C-restricted and well-studied HLA-B-restricted targets. From public TCR beta signatures came an indication of both CMV infection and matching HLA type.

As for this clonotype: Its cognate antigen is unknown.

One entry per CDR3 protein, called by TCRdb with MiXCR from the reads. This sample has 750,000 to 950,000 distinct CDR3 sequences, with 25% to 30% found just once. Trimming at V came to 8 bases and at J to 10 bases, leaving 12 bases not matched to a gene. The CDR3 runs to 13 residues. Germline lookup yields CDR1 MNHEY and CDR2 SMNVEV (reference sequence). The receptor was isolated from a human donor in good health (CMV status not recorded). Some clones in this sample may be carry-over from other donors' samples. The source was cultured CD8+ T cells from PBMCs, collected from culture after CMV antigen stimulation. The chain joins TRBV27 to TRBJ1-2; 8 nucleotides align to TRBD1. CDR3 bases: TGTGCCAGCTCCCCGAGACAGGGGAAACACTACACCTTC. This codes for CASSPRQGKHYTF.